This passage covers 25 T cell receptor beta chains from one sample sequenced in a study of cytotoxic CD8 clonotypes in ibrutinib-treated CLL. Produced via immunoSEQ multiplex PCR; TCRdb's table is partial and in-frame only. The sample shows almost 45,000 clones, approximately 74% of them seen only once. The source material was PBMCs, sampled after 12 months of ibrutinib treatment. These receptors originate from a human donor with chronic lymphocytic leukemia.

The rearrangement uses TRBV11-2 and TRBJ2-1; the match to TRBD2 covers 9 bases. V shed 1 base, J shed 3 bases, and the junction held 1 base outside the gene matches. The CDR3 spans 15 residues. The germline V gene has CDR1 SGHAT and CDR2 FQNNGV. The CDR3 DNA is TGTGCCAGCAGCTTAGTTAGCGGGGGCTACAATGAGCAGTTCTTC. Translated, it gives CASSLVSGGYNEQFF. Full variable domain (missing parts from reference TRBV11-2 and TRBJ2-1): EAGVAQSPRYKIIEKRQSVAFWCNPISGHATLYWYQQILGQGPKLLIQFQNNGVVDDSQLPKDRFSAERLKGVDSTLKIQPAKLEDSAVYLCASSLVSGGYNEQFFGPGTRLTVL.

V usage is TRBV10-3 and J usage is TRBJ1-4, with 11 bases identical to TRBD1. The CDR3 is made up of 15 amino acids. Per germline, CDR1 ENHRY and CDR2 SYGVKD. V trimming: 3 bases; J trimming: 5 bases; junction bases outside the gene matches: 2. Here the CDR3 DNA reads TGTGCCATCAGTGAAAGGGACAGGGGGAATGAAAAACTGTTTTTT. It encodes CAISERDRGNEKLFF.

This chain uses TRBV28 with TRBJ2-5; the match to TRBD1 covers 7 bases. The CDR3 loop spans 16 amino acids. Germline CDR1 is MDHEN and CDR2 is SYDVKM. Trimming removed 6 bases from V and 3 bases from J; junction bases left unmatched: 13. As DNA, the CDR3 is TGTGCCAGCAGCTATCGAACGAGACAGGGTAAAGAGACCCAGTACTTC. Translated: CASSYRTRQGKETQYF.

The rearrangement joins TRBV27 to TRBJ1-2; 8 bases are shared with TRBD1. The germline V gene has CDR1 MNHEY and CDR2 SMNVEV (reference sequence). Losses at the gene ends were 5 bases for V and 5 bases for J; bases not matched to a gene: 19. The CDR3 has 18 amino acids. The CDR3 reads CASSPLGTGYIDRYGYTF. The CDR3 DNA follows: TGTGCCAGCAGTCCGCTGGGGACAGGCTATATAGATAGGTATGGCTACACCTTC.

This rearrangement joins TRBV6-5 to TRBJ2-7; D gene ambiguous. Per germline, CDR1 MNHEY and CDR2 SVGAGI. V was clipped by 5 bases and J by 7 bases, with 9 bases between them. The CDR3 is 11 amino acids. The CDR3 here is CASSGRWEQYF. The CDR3 region has the DNA TGTGCCAGCAGTGGCCGTTGGGAGCAGTACTTC.

Regarding this clone: The same CDR3 also results from other DNA sequences found in this sample. The chain links TRBV15 to TRBJ2-1; 13 nucleotides agree with TRBD2. The V gene's germline CDR1 is LNHNV and CDR2 YYDKDF (reference sequence). The CDR3 extends over 16 amino acids. With 1 base clipped from V and 9 bases from J, the junction kept 6 bases outside the gene matches. The CDR3 region is CATSRVLAGGGGEQFF. The CDR3 DNA reads TGTGCCACCAGCAGAGTACTAGCGGGAGGGGGAGGTGAGCAGTTCTTC.

This rearrangement joins TRBV21-1 to TRBJ1-4; no check of the table's D call, TRBD1, against the DNA was made. TRBV21-1 has pseudogene status. This CDR3 is 16 amino acids long. Here the CDR3 DNA reads TGTGCCAGCAGCACCCTCGGGACAGGGGTCGTTGAAAAACTGTTTTTT. This gives the protein CASSTLGTGVVEKLFF.

V is TRBV6-1 and J is TRBJ1-3; D ambiguous. Per germline, CDR1 MNHNS and CDR2 SASEGT. Trimming left V 6 bases short and J 0 bases short, with 9 bases between. This CDR3 has 14 amino acids. The CDR3 protein is CASRTLGSGNTIYF. DNA of the CDR3: TGTGCCAGCAGGACGTTAGGCTCTGGAAACACCATATATTTT.

The chain joins TRBV7-9 to TRBJ2-2, with D possibly TRBD1 on 6 matching bases. This CDR3 region has 14 residues. V was clipped by 5 bases and J by 1 base, with 8 bases between them. Germline CDR1 reads SEHNR; CDR2 reads FQNEAQ (reference sequence). The CDR3, as DNA: TGTGCCAGCAGCAAGGACAGGAACACCGGGGAGCTGTTTTTT. This translates into CASSKDRNTGELFF.

The chain combines TRBV6-5 with TRBJ2-7, with TRBD2 matching over 7 bases. The CDR3 consists of 15 residues. Trimming cost V 2 bases and J 2 bases; bases outside gene matches: 6. Germline V gene data show CDR1 as MNHEY and CDR2 as SVGAGI. The CDR3 region is CASSYRSSGAYEQYF. The CDR3, as DNA: TGTGCCAGCAGTTACAGATCTAGCGGCGCCTACGAGCAGTACTTC.

This chain links TRBV6-5 with TRBJ1-1; D remains ambiguous. Trimming took off 0 bases at V and 4 bases at J, with 15 bases between the two ends. The CDR3 spans 16 residues. The V gene's germline CDR1 is MNHEY and CDR2 SVGAGI. The CDR3 sequence is CASSYSWQPRVTEAFF. The CDR3 DNA sequence: TGTGCCAGCAGTTACTCGTGGCAACCTCGGGTCACTGAAGCTTTCTTT.

In DNA, the CDR3 is TGCGCCAGCAGCGACACAGGGGTAGACATTCAGTACTTC. Amino acid sequence: CASSDTGVDIQYF. The V gene is TRBV5-1, the J gene TRBJ2-4, with 7 bases matching TRBD1. With V trimmed by 4 bases and J by 8 bases, 6 bases remained unmatched. Germline-derived CDR1 and CDR2 are SGHRS and YFSETQ. This CDR3 comprises 13 residues.

This clone is medium-sized within its sample. CDR3 protein: CASSDGSGANVLTF. DNA of the CDR3: TGTGCCAGCAGTGACGGCTCTGGGGCCAACGTCCTGACTTTC. The chain uses TRBV6-1 and TRBJ2-6; D call uncertain. Looked up from germline, CDR1 is MNHNS and CDR2 is SASEGT. The V end was cut by 3 bases, the J end by 0 bases, with 3 bases between. The CDR3 is 14 amino acids.

This chain links TRBV7-2 with TRBJ2-2; D is ambiguous. V was pared by 7 bases and J by 1 base, with 7 bases between. CDR1 is SGHTA and CDR2 is FQGNSA in the germline V gene. The CDR3 is made up of 13 amino acids. In nucleotides, the CDR3 is TGTGCCAGCAACCTAGGGAACACCGGGGAGCTGTTTTTT. Its protein is CASNLGNTGELFF.

The CDR3 reads CASSRGQGVSGANVLTF. DNA for the CDR3: TGTGCCAGCTCAAGGGGACAGGGGGTGTCTGGGGCCAACGTCCTGACTTTC. The chain couples TRBV2 to TRBJ2-6; 11 bases are shared with TRBD1. Per the germline V gene, CDR1 is SNHLY and CDR2 is FYNNEI. V gave up 8 bases and J gave up 1 base; unmatched junction bases: 7. This CDR3 is 17 amino acids long.

The chain recombines TRBV11-2 with TRBJ1-3; possibly TRBD1 for D (5 bases). With 0 bases removed from V and 0 bases from J, the gap between germline ends came to 12 bases. Germline V CDR1 and CDR2: SGHAT, FQNNGV. The CDR3 is 17 residues long. The CDR3 sequence: CASSLEHGGFSGNTIYF. CDR3 sequence (DNA): TGTGCCAGCAGCTTAGAACATGGGGGATTCTCTGGAAACACCATATATTTT.

This clone has more than one count but fewer than ten. This chain joins TRBV11-3 and TRBJ2-2, with D unclear. V lost 1 base and J 7 bases, leaving 10 bases between the germline ends. The CDR3 extends over 14 amino acids. The germline V gene has CDR1 SGHNT and CDR2 YENEEA. The CDR3 is CASSLVGYGGELFF. As DNA, the CDR3 is TGTGCCAGCAGCTTAGTCGGGTACGGCGGGGAGCTGTTTTTT.

V is TRBV6-5 and J is TRBJ2-7, with 7 nucleotides matching TRBD1. The CDR3 runs 14 residues. The V and J ends lost 6 bases and 4 bases, in that order; junction bases with no gene match: 9. Per the germline V gene, CDR1 is MNHEY and CDR2 is SVGAGI. The CDR3 sequence is CASRKGTATYEQYF. Here the CDR3 DNA reads TGTGCCAGCAGAAAGGGGACAGCTACTTACGAGCAGTACTTC.

This chain uses TRBV7-2 with TRBJ1-1; no clear D gene. This CDR3 has 15 amino acids. Per germline, CDR1 SGHTA and CDR2 FQGNSA. The V gene lost 3 bases and the J gene lost 4 bases, with 15 bases spanning the gap. This CDR3 reads CASSFTGKASTEAFF. The CDR3, as DNA: TGTGCCAGCAGCTTCACGGGTAAGGCGTCCACTGAAGCTTTCTTT.

The chain couples TRBV28 to TRBJ2-4; D not resolved. V was clipped by 6 bases and J by 2 bases, with 17 bases between them. This CDR3 has 16 residues. The germline CDR1 and CDR2 sequences are MDHEN and SYDVKM. The CDR3 sequence: CASSLRLTSTKNIQYF. The DNA of the CDR3 is TGTGCCAGCAGCCTTAGACTGACAAGTACCAAAAACATTCAGTACTTC.

V and J are TRBV1 and TRBJ1-5; TRBD1 is the table's D call and was not checked against the DNA. TRBV1 is described as a pseudogene. The CDR3 has 16 residues. The chain's CDR3 is CTSSHSQVSLNQPQHF. CDR3 bases: TGCACCAGCAGCCACTCGCAGGTTTCCCTCAATCAGCCCCAGCATTTT.

This chain connects TRBV19 to TRBJ1-4; TRBD1 aligns across 9 bases. The J segment lost 3 bases and the V segment lost 5 bases, leaving 7 bases of the junction unmatched. The CDR3 totals 16 residues. Germline CDR1 LNHDA, CDR2 SQIVND (reference sequence). In DNA form, the CDR3 reads TGTGCCAGTAGTCCCTTCGACAGGGGGTCTAATGAAAAACTGTTTTTT. Amino acids: CASSPFDRGSNEKLFF.

This chain uses TRBV19 with TRBJ1-2, with a tentative D call TRBD1 (5 bases). The CDR3 runs to 11 residues. Germline V gene data show CDR1 as LNHDA and CDR2 as SQIVND (reference sequence). V was trimmed by 5 bases and J by 5 bases, leaving 6 bases between them. The CDR3 region has the DNA TGTGCCAGTAGTCGGGGGTATGGCTACACCTTC. Translating it yields CASSRGYGYTF.

The genes are TRBV18 and TRBJ1-5; D unclear. V was clipped by 3 bases and J by 7 bases, with 22 bases between them. In germline, CDR1 is KGHSH, CDR2 LQKENI. The CDR3 has 17 amino acids. The CDR3 coding sequence is TGTGCCAGCTCACCTAATAGTCCCGTGGCAGACTCACAGCCCCAGCATTTT. Its translation: CASSPNSPVADSQPQHF. Supplemented by reference TRBV18 and TRBJ1-5, the full variable domain reads NAGVMQNPRHLVRRRGQEARLRCSPMKGHSHVYWYRQLPEEGLKFMVYLQKENIIDESGMPKERFSAEFPKEGPSILRIQQVVRGDSAAYFCASSPNSPVADSQPQHFGDGTRLSIL.

This clone was counted between two and nine times. The sample holds other DNA sequences that translate to the same CDR3. V usage is TRBV11-2 and J usage is TRBJ2-6; D gene ambiguous. Germline V gene sequence: CDR1 SGHAT, CDR2 FQNNGV. There are 12 residues in the CDR3. V lost 6 bases to trimming and J lost 3 bases, with 3 bases between them. The CDR3 reads CASSGGANVLTF. In DNA form, the CDR3 reads TGTGCCAGCAGTGGTGGGGCCAACGTCCTGACTTTC.